This is a list of T cell receptor beta chains from one sample in a study of graft-versus-host responses after intestinal transplantation. Measured with immunoSEQ multiplex PCR; TCRdb has only the in-frame clones, and not every one. This repertoire shows 55,000 to 70,000 clones, around nine tenths found once; its top ten account for under 3%. The sequenced sample was PBMCs, obtained almost 120 days after intestinal transplantation. All receptors come from a human patient who received an intestinal transplant, so some T cells may come from the graft donor. The CDR3 runs from the conserved cysteine through the conserved F or W. The D gene is left open where the match is weak. The size of a clone is reported for some rows only, either as once, few or many, or as a class for expanded clones.

clone_size | d_call | j_call | cdr3_length | v_call | cdr3_aa | cdr3_nt
. | TRBD1 | TRBJ2-7 | 14 | TRBV29-1 | CSVLTGTRSYEQYF | TGCAGCGTTCTGACAGGGACCCGCTCCTACGAGCAGTACTTC
once | TRBD2 | TRBJ2-5 | 19 | TRBV4-1 | CASSQDEVTSGGYQETQYF | TGCGCCAGCAGCCAAGATGAGGTGACTAGCGGGGGGTACCAAGAGACCCAGTACTTC
. | . | TRBJ2-7 | 20 | TRBV4-1 | CASSQDGRLVEEDVGYEQYF | TGCGCCAGCAGCCAAGATGGCCGACTAGTTGAGGAGGACGTGGGGTACGAGCAGTACTTC
. | TRBD1 | TRBJ2-2 | 16 | TRBV6-6 | CASSYRTGGNTGELFF | TGTGCCAGCAGTTACAGGACAGGGGGGAACACCGGGGAGCTGTTTTTT
once | TRBD1 | TRBJ1-2 | 15 | TRBV25-1 | CASRPTGGFAYGYTF | TGTGCCAGCAGACCGACAGGGGGGTTTGCCTATGGCTACACCTTC
. | TRBD1 | TRBJ2-5 | 12 | TRBV29-1 | CSVGQGQETQYF | TGCAGCGTCGGACAGGGCCAAGAGACCCAGTACTTC
once | . | TRBJ1-6 | 17 | TRBV4-2 | CASSQDGGGGSNSPLHF | TGTGCCAGCAGCCAAGATGGGGGGGGAGGCTCAAATTCACCCCTCCACTTT
. | . | TRBJ2-1 | 15 | TRBV28 | CASSLSDGLYNEQFF | TGTGCCAGCAGTTTATCAGATGGACTGTACAATGAGCAGTTCTTC
. | . | TRBJ2-1 | 16 | TRBV2 | CASSEGLGTPYNEQFF | TGTGCCAGCAGTGAGGGGCTTGGGACTCCCTACAATGAGCAGTTCTTC
. | . | TRBJ2-7 | 15 | TRBV6-5 | CASSYSRRGSYEQYF | TGTGCCAGCAGTTACTCGCGACGGGGCTCCTACGAGCAGTACTTC
few | . | TRBJ2-7 | 13 | TRBV6-6 | CASSLNTGYEQYF | TGTGCCAGCAGCCTCAACACAGGCTACGAGCAGTACTTC
. | . | TRBJ1-2 | 14 | TRBV11-2 | CASSSTDLIWGYTF | TGTGCCAGCAGCTCGACGGATCTAATATGGGGCTACACCTTC
. | . | TRBJ2-5 | 14 | TRBV28 | CASRLTGTWETQYF | TGTGCCAGCAGGCTAACAGGGACTTGGGAGACCCAGTACTTC
. | . | TRBJ2-7 | 14 | TRBV27 | CASWQRDSIYEQYF | TGTGCCAGCTGGCAGCGGGACAGTATATACGAGCAGTACTTC
once | . | TRBJ2-3 | 14 | TRBV2 | CASSGDGGTDTQYF | TGTGCCAGCAGTGGGGACGGGGGCACAGATACGCAGTATTTT
. | . | TRBJ1-2 | 16 | TRBV15 | CATSSPGRGRTYGYTF | TGTGCCACCAGCAGTCCGGGGCGGGGGAGGACCTATGGCTACACCTTC
. | TRBD1 | TRBJ2-7 | 13 | TRBV28 | CASSLQGAYEQYF | TGTGCCAGCAGTTTGCAGGGGGCCTACGAGCAGTACTTC
few | . | TRBJ2-7 | 14 | TRBV10-3 | CAISESIGGDEQYF | TGTGCCATCAGTGAGTCGATAGGAGGAGACGAGCAGTACTTC
. | . | TRBJ1-1 | 11 | TRBV20-1 | CSARRLSEAFF | TGCAGTGCTAGACGGTTATCCGAAGCTTTCTTT
. | . | TRBJ2-7 | 13 | TRBV28 | CASSFPTFYEQYF | TGTGCCAGCAGTTTCCCCACCTTCTACGAGCAGTACTTC
. | TRBD2 | TRBJ2-3 | 15 | TRBV7-9 | CASSLDRGGTDTQYF | TGTGCCAGCAGCTTAGACCGGGGGGGCACAGATACGCAGTATTTT
. | TRBD1 | TRBJ2-3 | 16 | TRBV5-1 | CASSWGDRAGTDTQYF | TGCGCCAGCAGCTGGGGGGACAGGGCGGGCACAGATACGCAGTATTTT
. | TRBD2 | TRBJ2-2 | 16 | TRBV28 | CASSRSGGAHTGELFF | TGTGCCAGCAGTAGAAGCGGGGGGGCCCACACCGGGGAGCTGTTTTTT
. | TRBD1 | TRBJ1-1 | 16 | TRBV18 | CASSPQIGQGITEAFF | TGTGCCAGCTCACCGCAAATAGGACAGGGGATTACTGAAGCTTTCTTT
. | . | TRBJ1-5 | 14 | TRBV5-1 | CASSLAQGDQPQHF | TGCGCCAGCAGCTTGGCACAGGGCGACCAGCCCCAGCATTTT
. | TRBD1 | TRBJ2-5 | 13 | TRBV28 | CATSSGGKETQYF | TGTGCCACCTCGTCAGGGGGTAAAGAGACCCAGTACTTC
. | . | TRBJ1-1 | 17 | TRBV28 | CASSPSDFLLGGTEAFF | TGTGCCAGCAGTCCGTCCGACTTCCTCCTTGGAGGCACTGAAGCTTTCTTT
. | TRBD1 | TRBJ1-1 | 15 | TRBV28 | CASSPPRQGGTEAFF | TGTGCCAGCAGTCCCCCTCGACAGGGGGGCACTGAAGCTTTCTTT
. | TRBD2 | TRBJ2-5 | 14 | TRBV5-1 | CASSSGGAVETQYF | TGCGCCAGCAGCTCCGGGGGGGCCGTCGAGACCCAGTACTTC
large | . | TRBJ2-1 | 13 | TRBV5-6 | CASSLEPPYEQFF | TGTGCCAGCAGCTTGGAGCCCCCTTATGAGCAGTTCTTC
. | . | TRBJ2-7 | 13 | TRBV5-1 | CASSLASSYEQYF | TGCGCCAGCAGCTTGGCCAGCTCCTACGAGCAGTACTTC
once | . | TRBJ1-5 | 15 | TRBV7-8 | CASSSNRDSNQPQHF | TGTGCCAGCAGCTCTAACAGGGATAGCAATCAGCCCCAGCATTTT
. | . | TRBJ1-1 | 13 | TRBV27 | CASSIRGRAEAFF | TGTGCCAGCAGTATTCGTGGGCGGGCTGAAGCTTTCTTT
. | . | TRBJ2-1 | 16 | TRBV28 | CASSLGGAASYNEQFF | TGTGCCAGCAGTTTAGGAGGTGCGGCGTCCTACAATGAGCAGTTCTTC
medium-sized | . | TRBJ1-3 | 18 | TRBV7-9 | CASTPRDGVDYSGNTIYF | TGTGCCAGCACCCCCCGGGACGGGGTTGATTACTCTGGAAACACCATATATTTT
. | . | TRBJ1-4 | 13 | TRBV27 | CASSLRGTEKLFF | TGTGCCAGCAGTTTACGCGGGACCGAAAAACTGTTTTTT
. | . | TRBJ2-1 | 11 | TRBV28 | CASSLGGEQFF | TGTGCCAGCAGTTTAGGGGGCGAGCAGTTCTTC
. | . | TRBJ2-2 | 14 | TRBV9 | CASSVRGYTGELFF | TGTGCCAGCAGCGTAAGGGGGTACACCGGGGAGCTGTTTTTT
once | TRBD2 | TRBJ2-1 | 16 | TRBV4-1 | CASSPRLAGAANEQFF | TGCGCCAGCAGTCCAAGACTAGCGGGAGCAGCCAATGAGCAGTTCTTC
. | TRBD1 | TRBJ2-3 | 18 | TRBV7-8 | CASSLPDRGVLRTDTQYF | TGTGCCAGCAGCTTACCCGACAGGGGTGTCCTTCGCACAGATACGCAGTATTTT
. | TRBD1 | TRBJ1-1 | 18 | TRBV27 | CASSYPSRRQGLNTEAFF | TGTGCCAGCAGTTACCCCTCTAGACGACAGGGGTTGAACACTGAAGCTTTCTTT
. | . | TRBJ1-5 | 14 | TRBV6-5 | CATSLGPINQPQHF | TGTGCCACCAGTCTAGGGCCCATCAATCAGCCCCAGCATTTT
. | . | TRBJ2-7 | 12 | TRBV10-1 | CASRAAGVEQYF | TGCGCCAGCAGAGCGGCAGGGGTCGAGCAGTACTTC
few | . | TRBJ2-1 | 14 | TRBV28 | CAIQFLTRDNEQFF | TGTGCCATCCAGTTTTTGACTAGGGACAATGAGCAGTTCTTC
. | . | TRBJ1-1 | 14 | TRBV27 | CASSLNVGNTEAFF | TGTGCCAGCAGTTTAAATGTAGGGAACACTGAAGCTTTCTTT
. | . | TRBJ2-5 | 16 | TRBV15 | CATSKGDTGTEETQYF | TGTGCCACCAGCAAGGGCGACACCGGGACGGAAGAGACCCAGTACTTC
. | TRBD2 | TRBJ2-2 | 13 | TRBV6-5 | CASRASGTGELFF | TGTGCCAGCAGAGCTAGCGGGACCGGGGAGCTGTTTTTT
. | TRBD1 | TRBJ2-3 | 16 | TRBV7-6 | CASRGTGGRGTDTQYF | TGTGCCAGCAGGGGAACAGGGGGCAGGGGAACAGATACGCAGTATTTT
. | . | TRBJ1-5 | 15 | TRBV6-6 | CASSYSGGGNQPQHF | TGTGCCAGCAGTTACTCTGGGGGTGGCAATCAGCCCCAGCATTTT
. | . | TRBJ1-4 | 14 | TRBV7-9 | CASNIGGVYEKLFF | TGTGCCAGCAATATAGGGGGAGTGTATGAAAAACTGTTTTTT
. | . | TRBJ2-1 | 15 | TRBV4-1 | CASSQVGVGYNEQFF | TGCGCCAGCAGCCAAGTTGGGGTGGGCTACAATGAGCAGTTCTTC
. | TRBD2 | TRBJ2-5 | 15 | TRBV28 | CASSRPSSGQETQYF | TGTGCCAGCAGTAGACCTTCTAGCGGCCAAGAGACCCAGTACTTC
. | TRBD1 | TRBJ2-7 | 15 | TRBV7-7 | CASSPGAGGSYEQYF | TGTGCTAGCAGTCCAGGGGCAGGGGGCTCCTACGAGCAGTACTTC
. | TRBD2 | TRBJ2-5 | 16 | TRBV9 | CASSVGNGRIQETQYF | TGTGCCAGCAGCGTAGGAAACGGGAGGATCCAAGAGACCCAGTACTTC
. | . | TRBJ2-1 | 13 | TRBV11-1 | CASSLAGPNEQFF | TGTGCCAGCAGCTTAGCTGGGCCCAATGAGCAGTTCTTC
. | TRBD2 | TRBJ2-1 | 15 | TRBV6-4 | CASSEEASGNNEQFF | TGTGCCAGCAGCGAAGAGGCTAGCGGGAACAATGAGCAGTTCTTC
. | TRBD2 | TRBJ2-3 | 16 | TRBV5-1 | CASSSGTSGITDTQYF | TGCGCCAGCAGCTCGGGGACTAGCGGGATCACAGATACGCAGTATTTT
. | . | TRBJ2-5 | 14 | TRBV7-2 | CASSRGLHQETQYF | TGTGCCAGCAGCCGCGGACTTCACCAAGAGACCCAGTACTTC
. | TRBD1 | TRBJ1-2 | 16 | TRBV7-9 | CASSHLRDRGSYGYTF | TGTGCCAGCAGCCACCTAAGGGACAGGGGCAGCTATGGCTACACCTTC
once | . | TRBJ2-7 | 12 | TRBV25-1 | CASSAGKGEQYF | TGTGCCAGCAGCGCCGGTAAGGGCGAGCAGTACTTC